This passage covers 13 T cell receptor beta chains from one sample sequenced in a study of identical twins. Each CDR3 protein is one row after TCRdb ran MiXCR on the 5' RACE reads. The profile shows roughly 750,000 distinct CDR3 sequences, roughly 20% of them singletons. The same data also went into a second study, on T cells expressing NK-cell markers.

The material sequenced was PBMCs. Every receptor here comes from a woman aged 18-29 years in good health.

There are a few counts of this clonotype. The V call is TRBV5-5, the J call TRBJ1-2, with D hard to call. Germline V gene lookup returns CDR1 SGHKS and CDR2 YYEKEE (reference sequence). Trimming pared 2 bases from V and 5 bases from J, leaving 13 bases between. CDR3 size: 14 residues. The DNA for the CDR3 is TGTGCCAGCAGCTTCGCTGGGGATCGGTATGGCTACACCTTC. Its translation is CASSFAGDRYGYTF.

The CDR3 protein is CATSDSSSGRAEEQFF. Here the CDR3 DNA reads TGTGCCACCAGTGATTCTTCTAGCGGGAGGGCCGAGGAGCAGTTCTTC. The V call is TRBV24-1, the J call TRBJ2-1, with 12 nucleotides matching TRBD2. Germline CDR1 and CDR2: KGHDR and SFDVKD. J gave up 10 bases and V 2 bases, and 8 bases lay outside the gene matches. The CDR3 is 16 residues long.

The chain combines TRBV20-1 with TRBJ2-7, with D maybe TRBD1 (6 bases). The CDR3 is 11 residues long. CDR1 and CDR2 from the germline V gene are DFQATT and SNEGSKA (reference sequence). Trimming stripped 6 bases from V and 4 bases from J, with 10 bases between. The DNA of the CDR3 is TGCAGTGCCAACAGGGAGTACGAGCAGTACTTC. It codes for CSANREYEQYF.

The gene calls are TRBV4-1 and TRBJ2-1; TRBD1 agrees at 10 bases. CDR1 is MGHRA, CDR2 YSYEKL, per germline. The CDR3 consists of 15 residues. V was clipped by 4 bases and J by 7 bases; unmatched bases: 7. This CDR3 reads CASSRGPGQGNEQFF. CDR3 nucleotide sequence: TGCGCCAGCAGCCGCGGTCCGGGACAGGGGAATGAGCAGTTCTTC.

The chain has TRBV6-5 and TRBJ1-1, with D unresolved. V was pared by 4 bases and J by 7 bases, with 7 bases between. The CDR3 length is 11 residues. Germline assignment: CDR1 MNHEY and CDR2 SVGAGI. CDR3 nucleotide sequence: TGTGCCAGCAGTTCCTTTTATGAAGCTTTCTTT. Translating gives CASSSFYEAFF.

The gene calls are TRBV4-3 and TRBJ1-1; possibly TRBD1 for D (6 bases). The length of the CDR3 is 14 residues. Deletions cut 4 bases from V and 1 base from J, with 10 bases between. CDR1 is LGHNA and CDR2 is YSLEER in the germline V gene. The CDR3 DNA is TGCGCCAGCAGCCCCCTGGGGGCGAACACTGAAGCTTTCTTT. Translated: CASSPLGANTEAFF.

This clonotype was observed a few times. V and J are TRBV27 and TRBJ1-1; 7 bases map to TRBD1. Germline CDR1 MNHEY, CDR2 SMNVEV (reference sequence). The CDR3 runs to 14 residues. The V segment lost 4 bases and the J segment 5 bases; nucleotides outside the gene matches: 7. In DNA form, the CDR3 reads TGTGCCAGCAGTTCCCCGGACAGGAGGACTGAAGCTTTCTTT. Translating it yields CASSSPDRRTEAFF.

This clonotype occurred a few times. This CDR3 reads CAISGDATYEQYF. The CDR3 nucleotides are TGTGCCATCAGTGGGGACGCAACCTACGAGCAGTACTTC. V is TRBV10-3 and J is TRBJ2-7; the D gene could be TRBD1 or TRBD2 (5 bases each). The CDR3 loop spans 13 amino acids. V was trimmed by 4 bases and J by 2 bases, leaving 9 bases between them. The V gene's germline CDR1 is ENHRY and CDR2 SYGVKD.

This clonotype was detected only a few times. V is TRBV6-1 and J is TRBJ2-5, with D possibly TRBD2 on 5 matching bases. Trimming stripped 6 bases from V and 4 bases from J, with 18 bases between. This CDR3 has 15 residues. Per the germline V gene, CDR1 is MNHNS and CDR2 is SASEGT. The CDR3 loop is CASRGVGRGRETQYF. The CDR3 DNA reads TGTGCCAGCAGGGGAGTAGGGCGCGGGCGAGAGACCCAGTACTTC.

The V gene is TRBV7-2, the J gene TRBJ1-1; 7 bases map to TRBD1. V shed 5 bases, J shed 4 bases, and the junction held 10 bases outside the gene matches. Germline V CDR1 and CDR2: SGHTA, FQGNSA. The CDR3 covers 15 residues. The CDR3: CASSRRQGGFTEAFF. CDR3 coding DNA: TGTGCCAGCAGCCGACGACAGGGCGGTTTCACTGAAGCTTTCTTT.

This clonotype was recorded a few times. J is TRBJ2-3 and V is TRBV7-6, with 9 bases identical to TRBD1. Unmatched junction bases numbered 16, after V lost 2 bases and J lost 4 bases. From germline, CDR1 is SGHVS and CDR2 FNYEAQ. The CDR3 totals 19 residues. The CDR3 sequence: CASSLRPKAGTGLPDTQYF. CDR3 nucleotides: TGTGCCAGCAGCTTACGGCCCAAAGCCGGGACAGGGCTCCCAGATACGCAGTATTTT.

The genes are TRBV9 and TRBJ1-1; weak D call: TRBD1 (5 bases). The V gene lost 6 bases and the J gene lost 4 bases, with 13 bases spanning the gap. CDR1 is SGDLS, CDR2 YYNGEE, per germline. This CDR3 spans 13 amino acids. DNA for the CDR3: TGTGCCAGCAATTGGGTTGGGACCACTGAAGCTTTCTTT. Amino acids: CASNWVGTTEAFF.

The chain links TRBV5-1 to TRBJ1-1, with a tentative D call TRBD1 (6 bases). CDR3 length equals 15 residues. With 3 bases removed from V and 4 bases from J, the gap between germline ends came to 16 bases. Germline values: CDR1 SGHRS, CDR2 YFSETQ. The DNA for the CDR3 is TGCGCCAGCAGCTACAGGGCGAGGAGATTCACTGAAGCTTTCTTT. Translation: CASSYRARRFTEAFF.